This T cell receptor beta chain was profiled in a study of blood T cell repertoires in COVID-19. Across the whole study: Sample material is recorded as cDNA or gDNA derived from T cells, B-cell-depleted T cells, or PBMCs.

Trimming pared 0 bases from V and 6 bases from J, leaving 13 bases between. Germline CDR1 SGDLS, CDR2 YYNGEE. CDR3 length: 15 residues. Authors' processing steps: Quantification of nucleated cells was approximated via reference gene primer amplification. Assay used: immunoSEQ multiplex PCR; TCRdb lists only in-frame clones, some missing. V, J and clone size reflect that table, while D and trimming were determined from the DNA. The table lists roughly 280,000 clones, 85% to 90% of them singletons. The chain couples TRBV9 to TRBJ1-5; possible D gene TRBD1, 5 bases. Sequencing was done on a sample of peripheral blood. The origin of this receptor is a woman aged 55-69 years with COVID-19, enrolled during active disease. For the CDR3, the DNA is TGTGCCAGCAGCGTAGATCCCCGGAGGGGTCAGCCCCAGCATTTT. This translates into CASSVDPRRGQPQHF.